This T cell receptor (beta chain) appears in the sequencing data of a study of blood T cell repertoires in COVID-19. Measured with immunoSEQ multiplex PCR; TCRdb has only the in-frame clones, and not every one. The profile shows 150,000 to 200,000 clones, over 60% of them singletons. V lost 3 bases to trimming and J lost 1 base; unmatched junction nucleotides: 5. The CDR3 has 15 amino acids. The germline V gene has CDR1 LGHNA and CDR2 YSLEER. The rearrangement uses TRBV4-3 and TRBJ2-5, with 7 bases identical to TRBD1. This TCR derives from a man between 60 and 75 years old with acute or convalescent COVID-19. Material: peripheral blood. CDR3 sequence reads: CASSHYGTVQETQYF. CDR3 DNA: TGCGCCAGCAGCCACTATGGGACAGTCCAAGAGACCCAGTACTTC.